Below, 20 T cell receptor beta chains from the same sample are listed, as sequenced in a study of cytomegalovirus exposure and HLA in healthy donors (dated 2017 in TCRdb). Receptor libraries were prepared by the immunoSEQ multiplex PCR assay. In TCRdb, the immuneACCESS table is reduced to in-frame sequences with V and J assigned. These tables do not hold every clone; where another copy was compared, an unresolved V gene accounts for under half, and the others remain unexplained. Recorded for this sample are fewer than 250,000 clones; around four fifths of them occurred a single time. The ten largest clones add up to 5.5% to 6.5% of the sample. The sample taken for sequencing was PBMCs. The receptor set was obtained from a woman aged 18-29 years in good health and CMV-seronegative.

The V call is TRBV27, the J call TRBJ1-2, with 8 positions matching TRBD1. The germline gives CDR1 MNHEY, CDR2 SMNVEV (reference sequence). V lost 6 bases to trimming and J lost 4 bases; unmatched junction nucleotides: 7. This CDR3 is built from 14 residues. CDR3 amino acids: CASRAGGAGYGYTF. The CDR3 DNA is TGTGCCAGCAGAGCAGGGGGCGCTGGCTATGGCTACACCTTC.

The CDR3 region has the DNA TGTGCCAGCAGTGTGCAGGGGGTGAGCTCCTACAATGAGCAGTTCTTC. Translating it yields CASSVQGVSSYNEQFF. The rearrangement links TRBV2 to TRBJ2-1; 7 bases match TRBD1. The CDR3 has 16 amino acids. The germline CDR1 and CDR2 sequences are SNHLY and FYNNEI. V was pared by 4 bases and J by 0 bases, with 6 bases of the junction left unmatched.

The chain uses TRBV2 and TRBJ2-3; 9 bases map to TRBD2. CDR1 SNHLY and CDR2 FYNNEI come from the germline V gene. The CDR3 extends over 16 amino acids. J was trimmed by 2 bases and V by 2 bases; bases with no gene match: 5. CDR3 protein: CASSERLADITDTQYF. CDR3 sequence (DNA): TGTGCCAGCAGTGAACGACTAGCGGATATCACAGATACGCAGTATTTT. Variable domain in full (rest from reference TRBV2 and TRBJ2-3): EPEVTQTPSHQVTQMGQEVILRCVPISNHLYFYWYRQILGQKVEFLVSFYNNEISEKSEIFDDQFSVERPDGSNFTLKIRSTKLEDSAMYFCASSERLADITDTQYFGPGTRLTVL.

The chain carries TRBV5-1 and TRBJ2-7; 16 bases are shared with TRBD2. The germline V gene has CDR1 SGHRS and CDR2 YFSETQ. Trimming at V came to 4 bases and at J to 2 bases, leaving 3 bases not matched to a gene. CDR3 length: 16 amino acids. CDR3 protein: CASSGGLAGGPYEQYF. The CDR3 DNA sequence: TGCGCCAGCAGCGGGGGACTAGCGGGAGGGCCCTACGAGCAGTACTTC.

V usage is TRBV6-1 and J usage is TRBJ1-5; maybe TRBD1 (5 bases). Trimming cost V 6 bases and J 1 base, with 13 bases left between them. The CDR3 totals 15 residues. Per germline, CDR1 MNHNS and CDR2 SASEGT. The CDR3 DNA reads as TGTGCCAGCAGGGGGGGGAGGGGAAGCAATCAGCCCCAGCATTTT. The encoded protein is CASRGGRGSNQPQHF.

The chain combines TRBV5-1 with TRBJ1-2; 9 nucleotides agree with TRBD1. The CDR3 extends over 13 amino acids. V was clipped by 4 bases and J by 8 bases; unmatched bases: 6. Germline V gives CDR1 SGHRS, CDR2 YFSETQ. The CDR3 DNA reads as TGCGCCAGCAGCCTAACAGGGGGCGAGGGCTACACCTTC. It encodes CASSLTGGEGYTF.

The chain links TRBV19 to TRBJ1-5, with D maybe TRBD1 (5 bases). Trimming pared 5 bases from V and 3 bases from J, leaving 11 bases between. The CDR3 sequence is 14 residues long. Germline V gene sequence: CDR1 LNHDA, CDR2 SQIVND (reference sequence). CDR3 region: CASSAGVPNQPQHF. CDR3 nucleotide sequence: TGTGCCAGTAGTGCGGGGGTCCCCAATCAGCCCCAGCATTTT.

This clone was found once. As DNA, the CDR3 is TGTGCCTGGAGTGTACAGCCGGGACAACCCCAAGAGACCCAGTACTTC. This codes for CAWSVQPGQPQETQYF. The chain links TRBV30 to TRBJ2-5, with a possible D match to TRBD1 (6 bases). The length of the CDR3 is 16 residues. From germline, CDR1 is GTSNPN and CDR2 SVGIG (reference sequence). V was shortened by 0 bases and J by 1 base, with 15 bases between the two germline ends.

The CDR3 is CASSLGTGSEGETQYF. The CDR3 nucleotides read TGTGCCAGCAGCTTGGGGACAGGGTCCGAGGGAGAGACCCAGTACTTC. This chain links TRBV5-4 with TRBJ2-5; 8 nucleotides line up with TRBD1. V gave up 0 bases and J gave up 4 bases; unmatched junction bases: 8. The CDR3 has 16 amino acids. CDR1 and CDR2 (germline): SGHNT, YYREEE (reference sequence).

In this sample, this clone turned up a few times. The chain uses TRBV29-1 and TRBJ2-1; D remains ambiguous. There are 13 residues in the CDR3. Trimming pared 7 bases from V and 3 bases from J, leaving 13 bases between. The germline gives CDR1 SQVTM, CDR2 ANQGSEA. The CDR3 DNA reads as TGCAGCGCTCGCCGGGTCGACTACAATGAGCAGTTCTTC. Its protein is CSARRVDYNEQFF.

This clone showed up just once. The CDR3 loop is CASSFPSGSWYQETQYF. In DNA, the CDR3 is TGTGCCAGCAGTTTTCCTAGCGGGAGCTGGTACCAAGAGACCCAGTACTTC. The V gene is TRBV27, the J gene TRBJ2-5; 10 nucleotides align to TRBD2. After removal of 3 bases from V and 0 bases from J, the junction contained 7 bases not matched to a gene. Looked up from germline, CDR1 is MNHEY and CDR2 is SMNVEV (reference sequence). CDR3 length equals 17 residues.

This chain connects TRBV6-4 to TRBJ2-1; 10 bases are shared with TRBD2. The CDR3 covers 15 residues. Trimming cost V 4 bases and J 5 bases; bases outside gene matches: 5. Germline values: CDR1 MRHNA, CDR2 SNTAGT. This CDR3 reads CASSVSGGANNEQFF. DNA for the CDR3: TGTGCCAGCAGTGTAAGCGGGGGGGCCAACAATGAGCAGTTCTTC.

This clone was recorded once. This chain connects TRBV9 to TRBJ2-7; the D gene is possibly TRBD2 (5 bases). Deletions cut 2 bases from V and 5 bases from J, with 14 bases between. Germline CDR1 is SGDLS and CDR2 is YYNGEE. The CDR3 sequence is 14 residues long. CDR3 in amino acids: CASSVTGSTNEQYF. CDR3 in DNA: TGTGCCAGCAGCGTGACGGGAAGCACGAACGAGCAGTACTTC. Drawing the rest from reference TRBV9 and TRBJ2-7, the complete variable domain is DSGVTQTPKHLITATGQRVTLRCSPRSGDLSVYWYQQSLDQGLQFLIQYYNGEERAKGNILERFSAQQFPDLHSELNLSSLELGDSALYFCASSVTGSTNEQYFGPGTRLTVT.

The chain combines TRBV15 with TRBJ2-7, with D perhaps given as TRBD1 or TRBD2 (5 bases each). This CDR3 has 14 amino acids. V was clipped by 1 base and J by 2 bases, with 9 bases between them. Germline CDR1 LNHNV, CDR2 YYDKDF (reference sequence). CDR3 residues: CATSRVGAPYEQYF. Here the CDR3 DNA reads TGTGCCACCAGCAGAGTCGGGGCCCCCTACGAGCAGTACTTC.

This chain's CDR3 is CASSLGPRADTQYF. In DNA, the CDR3 is TGTGCCAGCAGCCTCGGGCCGAGGGCAGATACGCAGTATTTT. This chain links TRBV6-5 with TRBJ2-3, with D possibly matching TRBD2 (5 bases). Germline V gene data show CDR1 as MNHEY and CDR2 as SVGAGI. The CDR3 consists of 14 residues. V lost 6 bases, J lost 4 bases, and 14 bases lay in between.

The V gene is TRBV6-1, the J gene TRBJ1-5, with 9 bases identical to TRBD1. V shed 8 bases and J 3 bases; nucleotides not matched to a gene: 8. Per germline, CDR1 MNHNS and CDR2 SASEGT. The CDR3 length is 15 residues. In nucleotides, the CDR3 is TGTGCCAGCGGGACCGGGACAGGGTACAATCAGCCCCAGCATTTT. This encodes CASGTGTGYNQPQHF.

This rearrangement joins TRBV18 to TRBJ2-7; 7 bases match TRBD1. The V segment lost 4 bases and the J segment 4 bases; nucleotides outside the gene matches: 10. This CDR3 is built from 15 residues. The germline gives CDR1 KGHSH, CDR2 LQKENI. Written as DNA, the CDR3 is TGTGCCAGCTCACTAGGCCCGGGACAGCGGTACGAGCAGTACTTC. This codes for CASSLGPGQRYEQYF. The full variable domain, completed using reference TRBV18 and TRBJ2-7, is NAGVMQNPRHLVRRRGQEARLRCSPMKGHSHVYWYRQLPEEGLKFMVYLQKENIIDESGMPKERFSAEFPKEGPSILRIQQVVRGDSAAYFCASSLGPGQRYEQYFGPGTRLTVT.

This clone appeared once. V usage is TRBV5-1 and J usage is TRBJ2-1; tentative D call: TRBD1 (5 bases). V shed 5 bases and J shed 10 bases, with 16 bases lying between them. CDR3 length: 13 amino acids. Germline V gives CDR1 SGHRS, CDR2 YFSETQ. For the CDR3, the DNA is TGCGCCAGCAGACTGGCCTCCAACAGGGAGCAGTTCTTC. This encodes CASRLASNREQFF.

This rearrangement joins TRBV9 to TRBJ1-1; D unclear. Trimming removed 3 bases from V and 3 bases from J, with 15 bases in between. This CDR3 comprises 15 residues. Germline V gene data show CDR1 as SGDLS and CDR2 as YYNGEE. The CDR3 protein is CASSAPVGRHTEAFF. The CDR3 DNA is TGTGCCAGCAGCGCCCCTGTCGGGAGGCACACTGAAGCTTTCTTT.

In this sample, this clone turned up a few times. The gene calls are TRBV18 and TRBJ2-2; 7 bases fit TRBD1. The CDR3 runs to 16 residues. CDR1 KGHSH and CDR2 LQKENI come from the germline V gene. Losses at the gene ends were 5 bases for V and 0 bases for J; bases not matched to a gene: 6. The CDR3 bases are TGTGCCAGCTCAAATCTAGGGGGCGCGAACACCGGGGAGCTGTTTTTT. Translation: CASSNLGGANTGELFF.